The sequence of this TCR beta chain was determined in a study of blood T cell repertoires in COVID-19. The count of this clone is one. The table came from immunoSEQ multiplex PCR; TCRdb's copy has only in-frame clones and leaves some out. The sample shows approximately 390,000 clones, around nine tenths of them seen only once. The length of the CDR3 is 18 residues. Trimming shortened V by 2 bases and J by 0 bases, and 17 bases separated the two germline ends. The germline gives CDR1 SGHVS, CDR2 FQNEAQ. This clonotype was sampled from a woman between 45 and 60 years old who had recovered from COVID-19. Source material: PBMCs or T cells enriched from blood (not recorded which). The V gene is TRBV7-8, the J gene TRBJ2-1; a possible D gene is TRBD2 (6 bases). In nucleotides, the CDR3 is TGTGCCAGCAGCTTACTCGTGGCGGACGGGAGCTCCTACAATGAGCAGTTCTTC. This sequence encodes CASSLLVADGSSYNEQFF.